The 24 T cell receptor beta chains in this list originate from one sample, sequenced in a study of shared clonotypes between healthy human individuals. Only in-frame clones appear in the TCRdb table, and some are missing; sequencing was by immunoSEQ multiplex PCR. Here the sample spans about 480,000 clones, approximately 85% being singletons. Input material: PBMCs. The receptor set was obtained from a woman aged 40 to 55 in good health. Some clones in this sample may be carry-over from other donors' samples.

Notes on this clone: The junction does not match germline at one end; this may be a read error. This chain uses TRBV6-1 with TRBJ1-5; 9 positions agree with TRBD1. This CDR3 spans 15 amino acids. Germline CDR1 is MNHNS and CDR2 is SASEGT. The CDR3 DNA is TGTGCCAGCAATGAACAGGGGGCTGGCAATCAGCCCCAGCATTTT. Its protein product is CASNEQGAGNQPQHF.

This sequence joins TRBV30 and TRBJ1-2; D may be TRBD1 (6 bases). Germline CDR1 is GTSNPN and CDR2 is SVGIG (reference sequence). Trimming left V 3 bases short and J 1 base short, with 21 bases between. There are 17 residues in the CDR3. The CDR3 reads CAWRALWGATGNYGYTF. The CDR3 bases are TGTGCCTGGAGGGCTCTCTGGGGGGCGACGGGTAACTATGGCTACACCTTC.

This clone was detected only a few times. This chain connects TRBV5-5 to TRBJ1-5, with D uncertain. The CDR3 runs to 15 residues. Per germline, CDR1 SGHKS and CDR2 YYEKEE (reference sequence). V was cut by 2 bases and J by 7 bases, with 16 bases left in between. CDR3 residues: CASSFLPGPEQPQHF. The CDR3 DNA follows: TGTGCCAGCAGCTTCCTCCCGGGCCCCGAACAGCCCCAGCATTTT.

V gene TRBV7-9 combines with J gene TRBJ1-3, with D unclear. The CDR3 is 15 residues long. Germline lookup yields CDR1 SEHNR and CDR2 FQNEAQ (reference sequence). Trimming removed 1 base at V and 1 base at J, with 8 bases between. DNA of the CDR3: TGTGCCAGCAGCTTAGGCCAGCTTTCTGGAAACACCATATATTTT. Protein: CASSLGQLSGNTIYF.

This clone was recorded only once. The chain has TRBV6-6 and TRBJ1-2; 10 positions agree with TRBD1. The V gene end was trimmed by 5 bases and the J gene end by 4 bases; junction bases not matched to a gene: 1. This CDR3 is 13 amino acids long. Germline assignment: CDR1 MNHNY and CDR2 SVGAGI (reference sequence). The CDR3 coding sequence is TGTGCCAGCAGTAGACAGGGGGCCTATGGCTACACCTTC. It specifies CASSRQGAYGYTF.

The J gene is TRBJ2-2, the V gene TRBV2; a possible D gene is TRBD2 (6 bases). Trimming pared 6 bases from V and 5 bases from J, leaving 10 bases between. The CDR3 totals 13 residues. Germline V gene data show CDR1 as SNHLY and CDR2 as FYNNEI. DNA of the CDR3: TGTGCCAGCAGGGACTATCCTACCGGGGAGCTGTTTTTT. It translates to CASRDYPTGELFF.

This clone was observed a few times. The J gene is TRBJ1-1, the V gene TRBV30, with a weak D call TRBD1 (5 bases). Germline V lookup: CDR1 GTSNPN, CDR2 SVGIG (reference sequence). The CDR3 runs to 11 residues. The V gene lost 5 bases and the J gene lost 6 bases, with 10 bases spanning the gap. DNA for the CDR3: TGTGCCTGGGCAGGGATCTCTGAAGCTTTCTTT. Its protein product is CAWAGISEAFF.

As to this clone: The sample contains more than one DNA sequence encoding this CDR3. The genes are TRBV11-2 and TRBJ1-1; D is uncertain. Germline CDR1 SGHAT, CDR2 FQNNGV. The germline V and J ends were trimmed by 1 base and 1 base, with 4 bases remaining between them. The CDR3 runs to 13 residues. The CDR3 region is CASSLVGNTEAFF. For the CDR3, the DNA is TGTGCCAGCAGCTTAGTGGGGAACACTGAAGCTTTCTTT.

The rearrangement joins TRBV20-1 to TRBJ1-4; 9 bases agree with TRBD1. The CDR3 length is 11 residues. Unmatched junction bases numbered 5, after V lost 6 bases and J lost 12 bases. Germline V gene lookup returns CDR1 DFQATT and CDR2 SNEGSKA (reference sequence). The CDR3 bases are TGCAGTGCCCGGGACAGGGCTGAACTGTTTTTT. Residues: CSARDRAELFF.

The chain couples TRBV27 to TRBJ2-2; TRBD2 matches 11 bases. CDR1 is MNHEY, CDR2 SMNVEV, per germline (reference sequence). CDR3 length: 18 residues. J was trimmed by 5 bases and V by 1 base; bases with no gene match: 9. The CDR3 nucleotides are TGTGCCAGCAGTTTATTTAGCGGGAGGGCCTTAGGGACCGGGGAGCTGTTTTTT. Translated, it gives CASSLFSGRALGTGELFF.

CDR3 protein: CASSTSGKSSYEQYF. CDR3 DNA: TGTGCCAGCAGCACATCCGGGAAAAGCTCCTACGAGCAGTACTTC. The rearrangement uses TRBV7-9 and TRBJ2-7, with D tentatively TRBD2 (5 bases). CDR1 SEHNR and CDR2 FQNEAQ come from the germline V gene (reference sequence). V lost 5 bases and J lost 0, with 14 bases in between. CDR3 length: 15 amino acids.

This clone has only one observation. The chain recombines TRBV11-2 with TRBJ1-1; the D is unclear. Germline V lookup: CDR1 SGHAT, CDR2 FQNNGV. V was shortened by 2 bases and J by 0 bases, with 1 base between the two germline ends. The CDR3 runs to 12 residues. CDR3 nucleotide sequence: TGTGCCAGCAGCTTAATGAACACTGAAGCTTTCTTT. This sequence encodes CASSLMNTEAFF.

The chain carries TRBV7-9 and TRBJ2-1; no definite D call. From germline, CDR1 is SEHNR and CDR2 FQNEAQ (reference sequence). V was clipped by 4 bases and J by 7 bases, with 8 bases between them. CDR3 size: 12 residues. The CDR3 loop is CASSSKVNEQFF. DNA of the CDR3: TGTGCCAGCAGCTCTAAGGTGAATGAGCAGTTCTTC.

The V and J genes are TRBV7-2 and TRBJ2-1; maybe TRBD2 (6 bases). The CDR3 loop spans 15 amino acids. Germline V gene sequence: CDR1 SGHTA, CDR2 FQGNSA. The V end was cut by 1 base, the J end by 4 bases, with 11 bases between. CDR3 nucleotides: TGTGCCAGCAGCTTAGGTCTGGAGGGGTACAATGAGCAGTTCTTC. This sequence encodes CASSLGLEGYNEQFF.

V usage is TRBV25-1 and J usage is TRBJ2-2; D possibly corresponds to TRBD1 (6 bases). The CDR3 sequence is 14 residues long. CDR1 MGHDK and CDR2 SYGVNS come from the germline V gene. V was cut by 4 bases and J by 6 bases, with 12 bases left in between. This CDR3 reads CASSATGLAGELFF. CDR3 in DNA: TGTGCCAGCAGTGCCACAGGGTTGGCCGGGGAGCTGTTTTTT. The whole variable domain, filled in from reference TRBV25-1 and TRBJ2-2, reads EADIYQTPRYLVIGTGKKITLECSQTMGHDKMYWYQQDPGMELHLIHYSYGVNSTEKGDLSSESTVSRIRTEHFPLTLESARPSHTSQYLCASSATGLAGELFFGEGSRLTVL.

A note on this clone: The same CDR3 is also encoded by other DNA sequences in this sample. The rearrangement joins TRBV10-2 to TRBJ2-1; TRBD1 matches 9 bases. Germline CDR1 and CDR2: WSHSY and SAAADI. The CDR3 is 15 residues long. V shed 6 bases and J 2 bases; nucleotides not matched to a gene: 5. The CDR3 loop is CASSAGTGTYNEQFF. In DNA form, the CDR3 reads TGCGCCAGCAGCGCCGGGACAGGGACCTACAATGAGCAGTTCTTC.

The V and J genes are TRBV7-6 and TRBJ2-1, with TRBD2 matching over 13 bases. Germline CDR1 is SGHVS and CDR2 is FNYEAQ. The CDR3 has 15 amino acids. The V and J ends lost 6 bases and 8 bases, in that order; junction bases with no gene match: 7. The CDR3 loop is CASSRGLAGLDEQFF. DNA for the CDR3: TGTGCCAGCAGTCGGGGACTAGCGGGATTAGATGAGCAGTTCTTC.

The chain carries TRBV5-4 and TRBJ1-2; 9 positions agree with TRBD1. V trimming: 4 bases; J trimming: 11 bases; junction bases outside the gene matches: 12. The CDR3 has 14 residues. The germline CDR1 and CDR2 sequences are SGHNT and YYREEE (reference sequence). Written as DNA, the CDR3 is TGTGCCAGCAGCCCCGGGACAGGGATGATTCGGTACACCTTC. Protein product: CASSPGTGMIRYTF.

This chain links TRBV5-1 with TRBJ1-2, with D perhaps matching TRBD1 (6 bases). This CDR3 has 15 residues. Trimming shortened V by 4 bases and J by 1 base, and 14 bases separated the two germline ends. In germline, CDR1 is SGHRS, CDR2 YFSETQ. The CDR3 coding sequence is TGCGCCAGCAGCCGGGGACAAAGGGATAACTATGGCTACACCTTC. It specifies CASSRGQRDNYGYTF.

V usage is TRBV5-1 and J usage is TRBJ2-2; 11 positions agree with TRBD2. With V trimmed by 1 base and J by 3 bases, 8 bases remained unmatched. The V gene's germline CDR1 is SGHRS and CDR2 YFSETQ. The CDR3 loop spans 18 amino acids. The CDR3 is CASSLRVLAGDYTGELFF. The CDR3 bases are TGCGCCAGCAGCTTGCGAGTACTAGCGGGAGACTACACCGGGGAGCTGTTTTTT.

V gene TRBV10-3 combines with J gene TRBJ1-3; 7 bases match TRBD1. The ends lost 7 bases at V and 8 bases at J; junction bases unmatched: 11. CDR3 size: 14 residues. Germline assignment: CDR1 ENHRY and CDR2 SYGVKD. The CDR3 reads CAITRDSRRDTIYF. Written as DNA, the CDR3 is TGTGCCATCACTCGGGACAGCCGCCGGGACACCATATATTTT.

The chain recombines TRBV7-9 with TRBJ2-5, with TRBD2 matching over 9 bases. The CDR3 has 16 residues. The ends lost 1 base at V and 5 bases at J; junction bases unmatched: 8. Germline CDR1 reads SEHNR; CDR2 reads FQNEAQ (reference sequence). DNA for the CDR3: TGTGCCAGCAGCTTAGATCGGTTCGCGGGGGGGGAGACCCAGTACTTC. Encoded protein: CASSLDRFAGGETQYF.

The gene calls are TRBV10-3 and TRBJ2-5; 7 bases align to TRBD1. The germline CDR1 and CDR2 sequences are ENHRY and SYGVKD. This CDR3 region has 18 residues. V lost 3 bases and J lost 4; bases outside the gene matches: 17. The chain's CDR3 is CAISDPTDGIRQGETQYF. The CDR3 region has the DNA TGTGCCATCAGTGACCCTACAGATGGGATTAGACAGGGAGAGACCCAGTACTTC.

This chain joins TRBV7-2 and TRBJ1-4; unclear D gene. With 5 bases removed from V and 8 bases from J, the gap between germline ends came to 21 bases. The CDR3 sequence is 16 residues long. Germline CDR1 and CDR2: SGHTA and FQGNSA. CDR3 loop: CASSPNAPVPGEKLFF. The CDR3, as DNA: TGTGCCAGCAGCCCCAACGCTCCAGTCCCGGGAGAAAAACTGTTTTTT.